This T cell receptor beta chain was sequenced for a study of early T cells in non-severe SARS-CoV-2 infection. In the study overall: Sequenced material consisted of bulk RNA (from unsorted whole blood), and chains were unpaired.

Unique molecular identifier tags were affixed to discrete cDNA molecules. Each CDR3 protein gets one entry after TCRdb re-called the 5' RACE reads with MiXCR. The table lists fewer than 80,000 distinct CDR3 sequences, 12% of them singletons. The germline V gene has CDR1 MNHEY and CDR2 SMNVEV (reference sequence). The CDR3 spans 15 residues. The trim removed 4 bases at V and 10 bases at J, leaving 6 bases unmatched. This clonotype was observed many times. This TCR derives from an adult who was a healthcare worker with PCR-confirmed SARS-CoV-2 infection or an uninfected control (not recorded which). The source material was whole blood. The rearrangement joins TRBV27 to TRBJ1-6; 11 positions match TRBD1. The CDR3 region is CASSSGQGVRSPLHF. CDR3 coding DNA: TGTGCCAGCAGTTCGGGACAGGGGGTTCGGTCACCCCTCCACTTT.